Described below is a single T cell receptor (beta chain) sequence and its context. The antigen is unknown. At one of its ends the junction is not consistent with the germline gene, which may arise from a read error. TCRdb redid the calling of the 5' RACE reads with MiXCR, one entry per CDR3 protein. The table records around 380,000 distinct CDR3 sequences, more than 25% of them present only once. This sample is drawn from a study of identical twins' blood T cells. Per germline, CDR1 MDHEN and CDR2 SYDVKM. The length of the CDR3 is 15 residues. General study findings and limits: Mainly, cloneset size products determined shared clonotypes, twins included.

The sample consisted of PBMCs. This receptor was identified in a woman aged 18 to 55 in good health. The chain uses TRBV28 and TRBJ1-5; D may be TRBD1 (6 bases). Here the CDR3 reads CASSLARGVNRPQHF. In DNA, the CDR3 is TGTGCCAGCAGTCTCGCCAGGGGAGTCAATCGGCCCCAGCATTTT.